These T cell receptor beta chains were read from a single sample in a study of beta chain features in type 1 diabetes. Clones were sequenced by immunoSEQ multiplex PCR, and TCRdb holds only the in-frame ones, with some missing. The sample shows 80,000 to 90,000 clones, roughly 34% of them seen only once. The source material was stem cell memory CD4+ T cells from blood. Receptor source: a woman aged 18-29 years in good health. Both conserved end residues are part of each CDR3. The order of the fields is clone size, V gene, J gene, CDR3 length, D gene, CDR3 protein, CDR3 DNA. A D gene is named only where the DNA matches it firmly. A clone size is listed for some rows: how often the clone was seen (once, few, many), or a class if it is expanded.

abundance: few; v_gene: TRBV5-1; j_gene: TRBJ2-1; len: 14; d_gene: TRBD1; CDR3aa: CASSWGQGVNEQFF; CDR3nt: TGCGCCAGCAGCTGGGGACAGGGGGTGAATGAGCAGTTCTTC
abundance: .; v_gene: TRBV5-4; j_gene: TRBJ2-3; len: 16; d_gene: TRBD2; CDR3aa: CASSFPSGGSTDTQYF; CDR3nt: TGTGCCAGCAGCTTCCCTAGCGGGGGGAGCACAGATACGCAGTATTTT
abundance: .; v_gene: TRBV5-1; j_gene: TRBJ2-2; len: 13; d_gene: .; CDR3aa: CASSLDPSGELFF; CDR3nt: TGCGCCAGCAGCTTGGATCCCTCCGGGGAGCTGTTTTTT
abundance: few; v_gene: TRBV5-6; j_gene: TRBJ2-7; len: 17; d_gene: TRBD1; CDR3aa: CASSLFSGTGGRNEQYF; CDR3nt: TGTGCCAGCAGCTTGTTTTCCGGGACAGGGGGCAGGAACGAGCAGTACTTC
abundance: .; v_gene: TRBV6-8; j_gene: TRBJ2-2; len: 14; d_gene: TRBD1; CDR3aa: CASRIKTGTGELFF; CDR3nt: TGTGCCAGCAGAATTAAGACAGGGACCGGGGAGCTGTTTTTT
abundance: .; v_gene: TRBV11-1; j_gene: TRBJ2-7; len: 15; d_gene: TRBD1; CDR3aa: CASSTQPGQGSEQYF; CDR3nt: TGTGCCAGCAGCACCCAGCCCGGACAGGGGAGCGAGCAGTACTTC
abundance: few; v_gene: TRBV9; j_gene: TRBJ2-2; len: 15; d_gene: .; CDR3aa: CASKSGQAGGGELFF; CDR3nt: TGTGCCAGCAAGTCGGGCCAGGCGGGCGGCGGGGAGCTGTTTTTT
abundance: few; v_gene: TRBV9; j_gene: TRBJ2-5; len: 16; d_gene: TRBD2; CDR3aa: CASSPGLAGGGETQYF; CDR3nt: TGTGCCAGCAGCCCGGGACTAGCGGGAGGAGGGGAGACCCAGTACTTC
abundance: .; v_gene: TRBV30; j_gene: TRBJ1-2; len: 13; d_gene: TRBD1; CDR3aa: CAWTGTGSYGYTF; CDR3nt: TGTGCCTGGACCGGGACAGGGAGTTATGGCTACACCTTC
abundance: .; v_gene: TRBV15; j_gene: TRBJ2-1; len: 15; d_gene: TRBD2; CDR3aa: CATSIPWREGNEQFF; CDR3nt: TGTGCCACCAGCATACCTTGGCGGGAGGGTAATGAGCAGTTCTTC
abundance: few; v_gene: TRBV7-2; j_gene: TRBJ2-5; len: 15; d_gene: TRBD2; CDR3aa: CASSPRAGGKETQYF; CDR3nt: TGTGCCAGCAGCCCCCGGGCGGGAGGGAAAGAGACCCAGTACTTC
abundance: .; v_gene: TRBV5-6; j_gene: TRBJ1-2; len: 19; d_gene: TRBD1; CDR3aa: CASSLAPGQGARLNYGYTF; CDR3nt: TGTGCCAGCAGCTTGGCGCCGGGACAGGGGGCTAGACTTAACTATGGCTACACCTTC
abundance: .; v_gene: TRBV7-2; j_gene: TRBJ2-3; len: 14; d_gene: TRBD2; CDR3aa: CASRGGLSTDTQYF; CDR3nt: TGTGCCAGCAGGGGGGGGTTGAGCACAGATACGCAGTATTTT
abundance: .; v_gene: TRBV30; j_gene: TRBJ2-7; len: 18; d_gene: TRBD2; CDR3aa: CACRDSKGLAGSSLEQYF; CDR3nt: TGTGCCTGTAGGGACAGCAAGGGACTAGCGGGTTCCTCCTTGGAGCAGTACTTC
abundance: .; v_gene: TRBV7-3; j_gene: TRBJ2-1; len: 16; d_gene: TRBD1; CDR3aa: CASSRSGTGVLNEQFF; CDR3nt: TGTGCCAGCAGTCGATCTGGGACAGGGGTTCTCAATGAGCAGTTCTTC
abundance: few; v_gene: TRBV7-9; j_gene: TRBJ1-2; len: 14; d_gene: TRBD1; CDR3aa: CASSFGGQGNGYTF; CDR3nt: TGTGCCAGCAGCTTCGGGGGACAGGGGAATGGCTACACCTTC
abundance: .; v_gene: TRBV5-1; j_gene: TRBJ2-5; len: 15; d_gene: TRBD1; CDR3aa: CASSLQGAPRETQYF; CDR3nt: TGCGCCAGCAGCTTACAGGGGGCTCCCCGGGAGACCCAGTACTTC
abundance: .; v_gene: TRBV23-1; j_gene: TRBJ1-2; len: 12; d_gene: .; CDR3aa: CASKGHPYGYTF; CDR3nt: TGCGCCAGCAAGGGACACCCCTATGGCTACACCTTC
abundance: .; v_gene: TRBV18; j_gene: TRBJ2-1; len: 15; d_gene: .; CDR3aa: CASSPPSGPENEQFF; CDR3nt: TGTGCCAGCTCACCACCGTCAGGGCCGGAGAATGAGCAGTTCTTC
abundance: .; v_gene: TRBV5-4; j_gene: TRBJ2-3; len: 15; d_gene: TRBD1; CDR3aa: CASSSPGQNTDTQYF; CDR3nt: TGTGCCAGCAGCTCCCCGGGACAGAACACAGATACGCAGTATTTT
abundance: .; v_gene: TRBV11-3; j_gene: TRBJ2-1; len: 15; d_gene: .; CDR3aa: CASSLELAAYNEQFF; CDR3nt: TGTGCCAGCAGCTTAGAACTAGCAGCGTACAATGAGCAGTTCTTC
abundance: .; v_gene: TRBV4-1; j_gene: TRBJ2-4; len: 15; d_gene: TRBD1; CDR3aa: CASSQGQGFGNIQYF; CDR3nt: TGCGCCAGCAGCCAAGGACAGGGGTTCGGAAACATTCAGTACTTC
abundance: few; v_gene: TRBV18; j_gene: TRBJ2-7; len: 15; d_gene: .; CDR3aa: CASSPPQPRGYEQYF; CDR3nt: TGTGCCAGCTCACCACCCCAGCCCAGAGGGTACGAGCAGTACTTC
abundance: few; v_gene: TRBV18; j_gene: TRBJ2-7; len: 15; d_gene: TRBD2; CDR3aa: CASSPTSGGGYEQYF; CDR3nt: TGTGCCAGCTCACCGACTAGCGGGGGGGGTTACGAGCAGTACTTC
abundance: .; v_gene: TRBV25-1; j_gene: TRBJ2-7; len: 15; d_gene: TRBD2; CDR3aa: CASSETSGTTYEQYF; CDR3nt: TGTGCCAGCAGTGAGACTAGCGGGACTACCTACGAGCAGTACTTC
abundance: few; v_gene: TRBV7-9; j_gene: TRBJ2-3; len: 15; d_gene: TRBD2; CDR3aa: CASSLGSGSTDTQYF; CDR3nt: TGTGCCAGCAGCTTAGGTAGCGGGAGCACAGATACGCAGTATTTT
abundance: .; v_gene: TRBV7-2; j_gene: TRBJ1-3; len: 14; d_gene: .; CDR3aa: CASSLVASGNTIYF; CDR3nt: TGTGCCAGCAGCTTAGTGGCCTCTGGAAACACCATATATTTT
abundance: few; v_gene: TRBV5-1; j_gene: TRBJ2-5; len: 12; d_gene: .; CDR3aa: CASSLYKETQYF; CDR3nt: TGCGCCAGCAGCCTTTACAAAGAGACCCAGTACTTC
abundance: few; v_gene: TRBV30; j_gene: TRBJ2-3; len: 13; d_gene: .; CDR3aa: CASTERGTDTQYF; CDR3nt: TGTGCCTCTACTGAGCGGGGCACAGATACGCAGTATTTT
abundance: .; v_gene: TRBV2; j_gene: TRBJ2-1; len: 13; d_gene: .; CDR3aa: CASSEGEDNEQFF; CDR3nt: TGTGCCAGCAGTGAAGGAGAGGACAATGAGCAGTTCTTC
abundance: .; v_gene: TRBV4-3; j_gene: TRBJ2-1; len: 13; d_gene: .; CDR3aa: CASSENLDYEQFF; CDR3nt: TGCGCCAGCAGCGAAAACCTCGACTATGAGCAGTTCTTC
abundance: .; v_gene: TRBV13; j_gene: TRBJ1-1; len: 14; d_gene: .; CDR3aa: CASSPTGSGAEAFF; CDR3nt: TGTGCCAGCAGTCCCACAGGGAGCGGCGCTGAAGCTTTCTTT
abundance: few; v_gene: TRBV5-4; j_gene: TRBJ2-2; len: 14; d_gene: .; CDR3aa: CASSLTGRTGELFF; CDR3nt: TGTGCCAGCAGCTTGACAGGGCGCACCGGGGAGCTGTTTTTT
abundance: few; v_gene: TRBV7-9; j_gene: TRBJ2-7; len: 13; d_gene: TRBD1; CDR3aa: CASSFGQGYEQYF; CDR3nt: TGTGCCAGCAGCTTCGGACAGGGGTACGAGCAGTACTTC
abundance: few; v_gene: TRBV5-1; j_gene: TRBJ1-3; len: 14; d_gene: .; CDR3aa: CASSLDRAGNTIYF; CDR3nt: TGCGCCAGCAGCTTGGACAGGGCTGGAAACACCATATATTTT
abundance: .; v_gene: TRBV4-2; j_gene: TRBJ1-5; len: 13; d_gene: .; CDR3aa: CASSQTRWEPQHF; CDR3nt: TGTGCCAGCAGCCAAACGCGGTGGGAGCCCCAGCATTTT
abundance: .; v_gene: TRBV9; j_gene: TRBJ2-2; len: 15; d_gene: .; CDR3aa: CASSVTVEDTGELFF; CDR3nt: TGTGCCAGCAGCGTAACCGTGGAGGACACCGGGGAGCTGTTTTTT
abundance: few; v_gene: TRBV7-2; j_gene: TRBJ2-3; len: 18; d_gene: .; CDR3aa: CASSPFRGGGGRTDTQYF; CDR3nt: TGTGCCAGCAGCCCGTTCCGGGGTGGCGGGGGCCGCACAGATACGCAGTATTTT
abundance: few; v_gene: TRBV7-2; j_gene: TRBJ2-3; len: 13; d_gene: .; CDR3aa: CASSSTPTDTQYF; CDR3nt: TGTGCCAGCAGCTCGACTCCTACAGATACGCAGTATTTT
abundance: .; v_gene: TRBV18; j_gene: TRBJ2-7; len: 16; d_gene: TRBD2; CDR3aa: CASSSTWLAGSYEQYF; CDR3nt: TGTGCCAGCTCATCCACCTGGCTAGCGGGCTCCTACGAGCAGTACTTC
abundance: .; v_gene: TRBV6-5; j_gene: TRBJ1-1; len: 13; d_gene: .; CDR3aa: CASSQKQGTEAFF; CDR3nt: TGTGCCAGCAGCCAAAAACAGGGTACTGAAGCTTTCTTT
abundance: few; v_gene: TRBV7-9; j_gene: TRBJ2-1; len: 17; d_gene: TRBD2; CDR3aa: CASSSFRTSGENNEQFF; CDR3nt: TGTGCCAGCAGCTCATTCCGGACTAGCGGAGAGAACAATGAGCAGTTCTTC
abundance: .; v_gene: TRBV7-2; j_gene: TRBJ2-5; len: 13; d_gene: .; CDR3aa: CASSLFRRETQYF; CDR3nt: TGTGCCAGCAGCTTATTCAGGAGGGAGACCCAGTACTTC
abundance: .; v_gene: TRBV7-2; j_gene: TRBJ2-3; len: 14; d_gene: .; CDR3aa: CASSFGLPPDTQYF; CDR3nt: TGTGCCAGCAGCTTTGGACTCCCTCCCGATACGCAGTATTTT
abundance: .; v_gene: TRBV11-2; j_gene: TRBJ2-1; len: 15; d_gene: TRBD2; CDR3aa: CASSFSRTSVGEQFF; CDR3nt: TGTGCCAGCAGCTTCAGCCGGACTAGCGTAGGTGAGCAGTTCTTC
abundance: few; v_gene: TRBV11-2; j_gene: TRBJ2-2; len: 14; d_gene: TRBD1; CDR3aa: CAGADRVTAGELFF; CDR3nt: TGTGCCGGGGCCGACAGGGTCACGGCCGGGGAGCTGTTTTTT
abundance: .; v_gene: TRBV10-3; j_gene: TRBJ1-2; len: 13; d_gene: .; CDR3aa: CAISATANYGYTF; CDR3nt: TGTGCCATCAGCGCGACAGCTAACTATGGCTACACCTTC
abundance: once; v_gene: TRBV5-6; j_gene: TRBJ2-7; len: 15; d_gene: .; CDR3aa: CASSLGPGGAYEQYF; CDR3nt: TGTGCCAGCAGCTTGGGACCGGGCGGGGCCTACGAGCAGTACTTC
abundance: .; v_gene: TRBV7-9; j_gene: TRBJ2-3; len: 17; d_gene: .; CDR3aa: CASSLGGWGTNPDTQYF; CDR3nt: TGTGCCAGCAGCTTAGGGGGGTGGGGGACAAACCCAGATACGCAGTATTTT
abundance: .; v_gene: TRBV14; j_gene: TRBJ2-1; len: 15; d_gene: TRBD2; CDR3aa: CASSRGTIPGNEQFF; CDR3nt: TGTGCCAGCAGCCGCGGGACTATCCCTGGAAATGAGCAGTTCTTC
abundance: .; v_gene: TRBV10-3; j_gene: TRBJ2-7; len: 17; d_gene: .; CDR3aa: CAISGPSTDLQSYEQYF; CDR3nt: TGTGCCATCAGTGGCCCCTCGACAGACCTCCAATCCTACGAGCAGTACTTC
abundance: .; v_gene: TRBV30; j_gene: TRBJ1-1; len: 11; d_gene: .; CDR3aa: CAWSVRTVAFF; CDR3nt: TGTGCCTGGAGTGTAAGGACAGTAGCTTTCTTT
abundance: few; v_gene: TRBV2; j_gene: TRBJ2-5; len: 14; d_gene: TRBD2; CDR3aa: CASSELGGGETQYF; CDR3nt: TGTGCCAGCAGTGAATTGGGGGGGGGAGAGACCCAGTACTTC
abundance: .; v_gene: TRBV5-1; j_gene: TRBJ2-3; len: 15; d_gene: .; CDR3aa: CASSFGGAGFLEQYF; CDR3nt: TGCGCCAGCAGCTTTGGGGGTGCGGGGTTTTTGGAGCAGTATTTT
abundance: once; v_gene: TRBV7-3; j_gene: TRBJ2-2; len: 13; d_gene: .; CDR3aa: CASSLSGSGELFF; CDR3nt: TGTGCCAGCAGCTTATCGGGGAGCGGGGAGCTGTTTTTT
abundance: many; v_gene: TRBV30; j_gene: TRBJ2-5; len: 15; d_gene: TRBD2; CDR3aa: CAWSQASGRKETQYF; CDR3nt: TGTGCCTGGAGTCAGGCTAGCGGGAGAAAGGAGACCCAGTACTTC
abundance: .; v_gene: TRBV5-6; j_gene: TRBJ1-2; len: 18; d_gene: TRBD1; CDR3aa: CASSLTYGPTGLFYGYTF; CDR3nt: TGTGCCAGCAGCTTGACCTATGGACCGACAGGGCTTTTCTATGGCTACACCTTC